Shown below are 7 T cell receptor beta chains from a single sample sequenced in a study of T cell changes during pregnancy in multiple sclerosis. Sequencing was performed with immunoSEQ multiplex PCR; in TCRdb, only in-frame clones are kept and a portion is missing. Here the sample spans approximately 73,000 clones, 90% to 95% being singletons. The sample in question was CD4+ T cells from peripheral blood mononuclear cells, obtained before pregnancy. These receptors were collected from a female donor with multiple sclerosis, enrolled in a pregnancy study.

V gene TRBV30 combines with J gene TRBJ2-4; a weak D match, TRBD2 (5 bases). This CDR3 contains 14 residues. CDR1 GTSNPN and CDR2 SVGIG come from the germline V gene (reference sequence). Trimming stripped 4 bases from V and 8 bases from J, with 18 bases between. CDR3 sequence (DNA): TGTGCCTGGAAAAGAAAGATTACTAGGGACATTCAGTACTTC. Translation: CAWKRKITRDIQYF.

CDR3 amino acids: CASSQLAGTPYEQYF. In DNA, the CDR3 is TGTGCCAGCAGCCAGCTAGCGGGTACCCCCTACGAGCAGTACTTC. V is TRBV11-2 and J is TRBJ2-7; 8 bases fit TRBD2. V trimming: 5 bases; J trimming: 2 bases; junction bases outside the gene matches: 8. Germline V gives CDR1 SGHAT, CDR2 FQNNGV. This CDR3 comprises 15 residues.

The DNA of the CDR3 is TGTGCCAGCAGCTTGCGGGGGATCTCTGGAAACACCATATATTTT. Its protein is CASSLRGISGNTIYF. V and J are TRBV5-6 and TRBJ1-3, with D possibly being TRBD1 (5 bases). V lost 1 base and J 0 bases, leaving 8 bases between the germline ends. The CDR3 is 15 residues long. Germline V gene lookup returns CDR1 SGHDT and CDR2 YYEEEE.

V is TRBV9 and J is TRBJ1-3; perhaps TRBD1 as D (6 bases). Germline V CDR1 and CDR2: SGDLS, YYNGEE. This CDR3 is built from 14 residues. With 5 bases removed from V and 4 bases from J, the gap between germline ends came to 13 bases. In DNA, the CDR3 is TGTGCCAGCAGTGAGGGGGTGGGAGGAAACACCATATATTTT. This codes for CASSEGVGGNTIYF.

The J gene is TRBJ1-2, the V gene TRBV28, with D possibly TRBD1 on 6 matching bases. The CDR3 spans 16 residues. Germline-derived CDR1 and CDR2 are MDHEN and SYDVKM. V was pared by 5 bases and J by 4 bases, with 20 bases between. The DNA of the CDR3 is TGTGCCAGCAGTCTCCCCCGGACAGCGCTTCGCTATGGCTACACCTTC. The encoded protein is CASSLPRTALRYGYTF.

The chain has TRBV7-9 and TRBJ1-6; D gene unclear. The ends were cut back, 5 bases at V and 0 bases at J, with 14 bases in the middle. Looked up from germline, CDR1 is SEHNR and CDR2 is FQNEAQ (reference sequence). The CDR3 runs to 17 residues. The CDR3 protein is CASSLGPGLSYNSPLHF. DNA for the CDR3: TGTGCCAGCAGCCTGGGCCCAGGTCTCTCCTATAATTCACCCCTCCACTTT.

J is TRBJ2-2 and V is TRBV5-4, with TRBD1 identical over 8 bases. CDR1 is SGHNT, CDR2 YYREEE, per germline (reference sequence). V shed 4 bases, J shed 4 bases, and the junction held 3 bases outside the gene matches. The CDR3 has 14 amino acids. The CDR3 spells CASSIRGLTGELFF. CDR3 coding DNA: TGTGCCAGCAGCATCAGGGGGCTCACCGGGGAGCTGTTTTTT.